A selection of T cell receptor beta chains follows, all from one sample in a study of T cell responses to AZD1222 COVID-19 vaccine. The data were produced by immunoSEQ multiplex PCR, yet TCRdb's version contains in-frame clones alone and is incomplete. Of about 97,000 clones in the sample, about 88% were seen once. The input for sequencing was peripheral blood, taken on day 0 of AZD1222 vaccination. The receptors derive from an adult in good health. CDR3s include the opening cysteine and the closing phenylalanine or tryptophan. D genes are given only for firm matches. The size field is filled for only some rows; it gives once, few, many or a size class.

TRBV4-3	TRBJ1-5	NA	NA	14	CASSQSMRNQPQHF	TGCGCCAGCAGCCAGAGTATGCGCAATCAGCCCCAGCATTTT
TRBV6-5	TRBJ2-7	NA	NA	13	CASQDNQAYEQYF	TGTGCCAGCCAGGACAACCAGGCCTACGAGCAGTACTTC
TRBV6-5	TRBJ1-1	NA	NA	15	CASSYSNGGNTEAFF	TGTGCCAGCAGTTACTCGAACGGGGGGAACACTGAAGCTTTCTTT
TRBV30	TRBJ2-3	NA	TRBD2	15	CAWSDSSGGQDTQYF	TGTGCCTGGAGCGACTCTAGCGGGGGGCAAGATACGCAGTATTTT
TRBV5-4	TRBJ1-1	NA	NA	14	CASSWGQLNTEAFF	TGTGCCAGCAGCTGGGGACAACTGAACACTGAAGCTTTCTTT
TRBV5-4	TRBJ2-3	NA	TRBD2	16	CASSSASGGAADTQYF	TGTGCCAGCAGCTCCGCAAGCGGGGGGGCTGCAGATACGCAGTATTTT
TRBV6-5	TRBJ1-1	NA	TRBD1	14	CASSRQGAGTEAFF	TGTGCCAGCAGTCGACAGGGAGCGGGAACTGAAGCTTTCTTT
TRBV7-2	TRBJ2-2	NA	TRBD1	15	CASTERAGGPGELFF	TGTGCCAGCACAGAAAGGGCAGGGGGCCCCGGGGAGCTGTTTTTT
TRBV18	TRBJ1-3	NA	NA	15	CASSPQGTTGNTIYF	TGTGCCAGCTCACCCCAGGGGACCACTGGAAACACCATATATTTT
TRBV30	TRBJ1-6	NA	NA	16	CAWSLGGRRKNSPLHF	TGTGCCTGGAGTTTAGGCGGGAGAAGGAAGAATTCACCCCTCCACTTT
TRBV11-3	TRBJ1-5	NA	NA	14	CASSRNSGDQPQHF	TGTGCCAGCAGCCGTAACAGCGGGGATCAGCCCCAGCATTTT
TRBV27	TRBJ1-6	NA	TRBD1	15	CASSFGDRGNSPLHF	TGTGCCAGCAGTTTCGGGGACAGGGGTAATTCACCCCTCCACTTT
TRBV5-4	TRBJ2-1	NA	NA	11	CASSGGHEQFF	TGTGCCAGCAGTGGAGGGCATGAGCAGTTCTTC
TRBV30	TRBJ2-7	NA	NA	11	CAFRAPYEQYF	TGTGCCTTCCGGGCCCCCTACGAGCAGTACTTC
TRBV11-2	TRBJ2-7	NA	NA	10	CASSSYEQYF	TGTGCCAGCAGCTCCTACGAGCAGTACTTC
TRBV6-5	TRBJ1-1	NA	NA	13	CASSYEVGTEAFF	TGTGCCAGCAGTTACGAGGTGGGGACTGAAGCTTTCTTT
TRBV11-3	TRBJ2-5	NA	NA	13	CASSPGFPETQYF	TGTGCCAGCAGCCCGGGATTCCCAGAGACCCAGTACTTC
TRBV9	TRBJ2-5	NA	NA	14	CASSVEQTRETQYF	TGTGCCAGCAGCGTAGAACAGACTCGGGAGACCCAGTACTTC
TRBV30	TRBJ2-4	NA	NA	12	CAWTTGKNIQYF	TGTGCCTGGACGACTGGAAAAAACATTCAGTACTTC
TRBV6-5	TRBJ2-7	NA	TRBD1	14	CASSQRQGYYEQYF	TGTGCCAGCAGCCAAAGACAGGGGTACTACGAGCAGTACTTC
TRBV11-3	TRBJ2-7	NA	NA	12	CASSLEAGIQYF	TGTGCCAGCAGCTTAGAGGCAGGGATCCAGTACTTC
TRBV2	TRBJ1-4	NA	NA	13	CASSLRLGEKLFF	TGTGCCAGCAGCCTACGTCTTGGGGAAAAACTGTTTTTT
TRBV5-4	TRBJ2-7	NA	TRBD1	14	CASSPGQEVLEQYF	TGTGCCAGCAGCCCCGGACAGGAGGTTCTCGAGCAGTACTTC
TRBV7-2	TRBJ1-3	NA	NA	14	CASSADSSGNTIYF	TGTGCCAGCAGCGCGGACAGCTCTGGAAACACCATATATTTT
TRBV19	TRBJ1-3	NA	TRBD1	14	CASSGDRRYNTIYF	TGTGCCAGTAGCGGGGACAGAAGGTACAACACCATATATTTT
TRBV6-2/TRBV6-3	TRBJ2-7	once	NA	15	CASSYSHTNPYEQYF	TGTGCCAGCAGTTACTCCCATACAAACCCCTACGAGCAGTACTTC
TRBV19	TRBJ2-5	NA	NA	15	CASSIGEGRGETQYF	TGTGCCAGTAGTATAGGGGAGGGCAGGGGTGAGACCCAGTACTTC
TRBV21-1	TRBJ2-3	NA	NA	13	CASSRTNRNTQYF	TGTGCCAGCAGCCGTACCAACCGGAATACGCAGTATTTT
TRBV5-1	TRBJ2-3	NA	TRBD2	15	CASSFLAGDTDTQYF	TGCGCCAGCAGCTTCCTCGCGGGGGACACAGATACGCAGTATTTT
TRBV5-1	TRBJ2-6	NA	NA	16	CASSMTGTSGANVLTF	TGCGCCAGCAGCATGACAGGCACCTCTGGGGCCAACGTCCTGACTTTC
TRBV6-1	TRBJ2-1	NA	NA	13	CASSEVVYNEQFF	TGTGCCAGCAGTGAAGTAGTCTACAATGAGCAGTTCTTC
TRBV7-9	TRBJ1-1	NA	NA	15	CASSPPQVGNTEAFF	TGTGCCAGCAGCCCGCCGCAGGTAGGGAACACTGAAGCTTTCTTT
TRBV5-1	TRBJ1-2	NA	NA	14	CASSLEGVNYGYTF	TGCGCCAGCAGCTTGGAGGGGGTTAACTATGGCTACACCTTC
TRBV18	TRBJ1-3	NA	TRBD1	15	CASSPQGVTGNTIYF	TGTGCCAGCTCACCCCAGGGGGTCACTGGAAACACCATATATTTT
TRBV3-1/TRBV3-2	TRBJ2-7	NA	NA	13	CASSQGRAWEQYF	TGTGCCAGCAGCCAAGGACGGGCCTGGGAGCAGTACTTC
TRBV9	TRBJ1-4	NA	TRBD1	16	CASSPRTGPTNEKLFF	TGTGCCAGCAGCCCGCGGACAGGACCAACTAATGAAAAACTGTTTTTT
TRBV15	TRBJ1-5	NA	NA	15	CATSGNPGGNQPQHF	TGTGCCACCAGCGGGAACCCAGGGGGCAATCAGCCCCAGCATTTT
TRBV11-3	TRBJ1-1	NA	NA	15	CASSFAGLMNTEAFF	TGTGCCAGCAGCTTCGCCGGCCTAATGAACACTGAAGCTTTCTTT
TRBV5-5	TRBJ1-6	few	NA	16	CASSLVGTNYNSPLHF	TGTGCCAGCAGCTTGGTAGGGACAAACTATAATTCACCCCTCCACTTT
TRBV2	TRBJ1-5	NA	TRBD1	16	CASSQSRDRFGQPQHF	TGTGCCAGCAGTCAGTCCCGGGACAGGTTTGGGCAGCCCCAGCATTTT
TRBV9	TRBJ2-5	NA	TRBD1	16	CASSVTGTGNGETQYF	TGTGCCAGCAGCGTAACCGGGACAGGGAACGGGGAGACCCAGTACTTC
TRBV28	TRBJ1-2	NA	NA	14	CASSLSGGNYGYTF	TGTGCCAGCAGTTTATCGGGGGGGAACTATGGCTACACCTTC
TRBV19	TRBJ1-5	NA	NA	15	CASSIVGPLNQPQHF	TGTGCCAGTAGTATAGTTGGCCCACTCAATCAGCCCCAGCATTTT
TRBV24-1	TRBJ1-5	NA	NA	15	CATSGSGPGDQPQHF	TGTGCCACCAGTGGGTCAGGGCCCGGGGATCAGCCCCAGCATTTT
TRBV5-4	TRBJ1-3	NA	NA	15	CASSLVPGGGNTIYF	TGTGCCAGCAGCTTGGTGCCGGGGGGTGGAAACACCATATATTTT
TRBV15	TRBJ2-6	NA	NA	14	CATSSQLGANVLTF	TGTGCCACCAGCTCACAGCTAGGGGCCAACGTCCTGACTTTC
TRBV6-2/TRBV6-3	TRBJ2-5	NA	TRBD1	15	CASSYRGQVRETQYF	TGTGCCAGCAGTTACAGAGGACAGGTGAGAGAGACCCAGTACTTC
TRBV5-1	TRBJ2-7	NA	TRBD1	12	CASSSRGPEQYF	TGCGCCAGCAGCTCCAGGGGGCCCGAGCAGTACTTC
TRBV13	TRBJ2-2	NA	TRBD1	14	CASSARQGAGELFF	TGTGCCAGCAGCGCCCGACAGGGGGCCGGGGAGCTGTTTTTT
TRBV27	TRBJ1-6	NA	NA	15	CASSSIGSSSSPLHF	TGTGCCAGCAGTTCAATTGGGAGTTCCTCCTCACCCCTCCACTTT
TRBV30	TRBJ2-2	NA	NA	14	CACPPGQTTGELFF	TGTGCCTGCCCACCTGGACAGACCACCGGGGAGCTGTTTTTT
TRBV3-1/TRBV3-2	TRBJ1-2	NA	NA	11	CASSGRNGYTF	TGTGCCAGCAGCGGTAGAAATGGCTACACCTTC
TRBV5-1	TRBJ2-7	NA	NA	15	CASSPRSGLPYEQYF	TGCGCCAGCAGCCCTAGGAGCGGCCTTCCCTACGAGCAGTACTTC
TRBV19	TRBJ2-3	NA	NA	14	CASSRGEATDTQYF	TGTGCCAGTAGCAGGGGAGAGGCCACAGATACGCAGTATTTT